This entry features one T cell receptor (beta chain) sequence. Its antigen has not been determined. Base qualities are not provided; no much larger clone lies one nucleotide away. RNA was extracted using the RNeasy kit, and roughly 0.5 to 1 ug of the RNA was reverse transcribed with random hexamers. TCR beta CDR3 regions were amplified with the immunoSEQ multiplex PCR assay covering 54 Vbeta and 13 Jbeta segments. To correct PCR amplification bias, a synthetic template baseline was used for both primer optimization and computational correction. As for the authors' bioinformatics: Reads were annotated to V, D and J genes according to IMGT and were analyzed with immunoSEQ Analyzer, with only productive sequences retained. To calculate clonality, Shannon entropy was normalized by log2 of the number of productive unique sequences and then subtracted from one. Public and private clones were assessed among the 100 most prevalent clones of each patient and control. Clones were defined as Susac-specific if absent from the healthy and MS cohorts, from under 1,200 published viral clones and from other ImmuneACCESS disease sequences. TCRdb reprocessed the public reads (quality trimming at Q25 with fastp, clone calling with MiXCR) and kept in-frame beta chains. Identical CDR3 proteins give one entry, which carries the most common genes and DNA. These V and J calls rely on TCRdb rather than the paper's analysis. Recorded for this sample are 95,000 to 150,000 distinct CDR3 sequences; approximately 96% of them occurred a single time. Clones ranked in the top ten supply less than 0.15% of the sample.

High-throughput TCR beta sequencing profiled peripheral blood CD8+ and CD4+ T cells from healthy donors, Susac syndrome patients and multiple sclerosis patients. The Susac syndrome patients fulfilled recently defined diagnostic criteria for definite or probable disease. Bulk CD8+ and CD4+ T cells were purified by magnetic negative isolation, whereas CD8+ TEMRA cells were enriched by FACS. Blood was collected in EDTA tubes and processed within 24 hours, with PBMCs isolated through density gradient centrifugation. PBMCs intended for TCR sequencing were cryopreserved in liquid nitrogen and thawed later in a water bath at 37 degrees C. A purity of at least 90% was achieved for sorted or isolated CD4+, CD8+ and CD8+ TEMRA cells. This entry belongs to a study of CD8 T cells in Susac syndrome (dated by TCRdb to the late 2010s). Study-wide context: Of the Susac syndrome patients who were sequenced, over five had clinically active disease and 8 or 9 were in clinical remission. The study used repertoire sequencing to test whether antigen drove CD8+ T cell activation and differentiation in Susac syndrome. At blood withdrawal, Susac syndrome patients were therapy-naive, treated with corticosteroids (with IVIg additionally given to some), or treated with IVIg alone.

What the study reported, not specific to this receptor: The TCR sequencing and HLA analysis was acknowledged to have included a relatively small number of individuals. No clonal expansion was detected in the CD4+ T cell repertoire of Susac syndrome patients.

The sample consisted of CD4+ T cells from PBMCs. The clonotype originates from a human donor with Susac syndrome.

The CDR3 has the sequence CASSPIAGNSYEQYF. The DNA sequence follows: TGCGCCAGCAGCCCGATAGCGGGGAACTCCTACGAGCAGTACTTC. The chain uses TRBV4-1 and TRBJ2-7; TRBD2 fits 8 bases in the junction. Trimmed from V: 4 bases; trimmed from J: 0 bases; junction bases lacking a gene match: 5. Looking up the germline V gene yields CDR1 MGHRA and CDR2 YSYEKL. The CDR3 goes from the cysteine to the phenylalanine over 15 residues. Only the CDR3 DNA stays, 45 bases, in frame from base 1.